The 14 T cell receptor beta chains in this list originate from one sample, sequenced in a study of cytomegalovirus exposure and HLA in healthy donors. Clones were sequenced by immunoSEQ multiplex PCR, and TCRdb holds only the in-frame ones, with some missing. The repertoire consists of 60,000 or so clones, with around 94% occurring once and the leading ten covering over 2%. The sequenced sample consisted of PBMCs. Receptors were obtained from a man aged 18 to 35 in good health and CMV-seronegative.

This chain uses TRBV28 with TRBJ1-4, with 9 bases aligning to TRBD1. The CDR3 length is 15 residues. V lost 0 bases and J lost 8; bases outside the gene matches: 4. Germline V CDR1 and CDR2: MDHEN, SYDVKM. CDR3 loop: CASSLWGTGYEKLFF. The CDR3 DNA sequence: TGTGCCAGCAGTTTATGGGGGACAGGGTACGAAAAACTGTTTTTT.

The chain joins TRBV11-2 to TRBJ1-1; D remains unclear. The CDR3 sequence is 14 residues long. The V end lost 5 bases, the J end lost 2 bases, and 12 bases lay between the germline ends. Germline V gene data show CDR1 as SGHAT and CDR2 as FQNNGV. The CDR3 DNA reads as TGTGCCAGCAGCCCCCAGGCCGGAAACACTGAAGCTTTCTTT. Translation gives CASSPQAGNTEAFF. The full variable domain, completed using reference TRBV11-2 and TRBJ1-1, is EAGVAQSPRYKIIEKRQSVAFWCNPISGHATLYWYQQILGQGPKLLIQFQNNGVVDDSQLPKDRFSAERLKGVDSTLKIQPAKLEDSAVYLCASSPQAGNTEAFFGQGTRLTVV.

This clone was picked up one time. CDR3 bases: TGTGCCAGCAGTTTACCGGGACAGACCTATGGCTACACCTTC. Residues: CASSLPGQTYGYTF. The gene calls are TRBV5-8 and TRBJ1-2; 7 bases are a match to TRBD1. V trimming: 5 bases; J trimming: 4 bases; junction bases outside the gene matches: 8. The length of the CDR3 is 14 residues. Per the germline V gene, CDR1 is SGHTS and CDR2 is YDEGEE. Full variable domain (outside the CDR3, taken from reference TRBV5-8 and TRBJ1-2): EAGVTQSPTHLIKTRGQQATLRCSPISGHTSVYWYQQALGLGLQFLLWYDEGEERNRGNFPPRFSGRQFPNYSSELNVNALELEDSALYLCASSLPGQTYGYTFGSGTRLTVV.

V gene TRBV7-2 combines with J gene TRBJ2-1; 8 nucleotides match TRBD1. Germline V gene sequence: CDR1 SGHTA, CDR2 FQGNSA. V was pared by 5 bases and J by 9 bases, with 6 bases of the junction left unmatched. The CDR3 runs to 13 residues. DNA of the CDR3: TGTGCCAGCAGCGAGGCAGGGGGCATTGAGCAGTTCTTC. Amino acid sequence: CASSEAGGIEQFF.

This chain uses TRBV2 with TRBJ2-3; TRBD2 might be the D (5 bases). Trimming removed 6 bases from V and 3 bases from J, with 10 bases in between. The CDR3 runs 13 residues. Germline CDR1 SNHLY, CDR2 FYNNEI. The CDR3 loop reads CASRTGLTDTQYF. CDR3 DNA sequence: TGTGCCAGCAGAACGGGATTGACAGATACGCAGTATTTT.

The CDR3, as DNA: TGTGCCAGCAGTGAGACTAGCGGGAGTTTAGAGACCCAGTACTTC. Translation gives CASSETSGSLETQYF. The gene calls are TRBV2 and TRBJ2-5, with 12 bases matching TRBD2. Trimming removed 3 bases from V and 4 bases from J; junction bases left unmatched: 3. This CDR3 has 15 residues. In germline, CDR1 is SNHLY, CDR2 FYNNEI.

The chain links TRBV7-2 to TRBJ2-1; 7 bases agree with TRBD2. The germline CDR1 and CDR2 sequences are SGHTA and FQGNSA. Trimming took 5 bases from V and 9 from J; bases not matched to a gene: 10. This CDR3 is built from 14 residues. The CDR3 DNA is TGTGCCAGCAGCCTTGCGCGGGAGTCCCCTGAGCAGTTCTTC. As protein: CASSLARESPEQFF.

This clone was seen more than once but under ten times. The genes are TRBV29-1 and TRBJ2-5; tentatively, D is TRBD1 (5 bases). V gave up 4 bases and J gave up 1 base, with 16 bases separating them. Germline assignment: CDR1 SQVTM and CDR2 ANQGSEA. The CDR3 has 15 amino acids. The CDR3 DNA follows: TGCAGCGTTGTCGAAGGGGATCAGATCCAAGAGACCCAGTACTTC. Protein sequence: CSVVEGDQIQETQYF.

V usage is TRBV6-1 and J usage is TRBJ2-5; the match to TRBD2 covers 8 bases. The germline V gene encodes CDR1 MNHNS and CDR2 SASEGT. J gave up 1 base and V 6 bases, and 4 bases lay outside the gene matches. The CDR3 covers 14 residues. This CDR3 reads CASRPAGVQETQYF. The CDR3 nucleotides are TGTGCCAGCAGACCAGCGGGGGTCCAAGAGACCCAGTACTTC.

The V and J genes are TRBV7-6 and TRBJ2-3; 7 bases match TRBD1. The length of the CDR3 is 14 residues. Germline CDR1 is SGHVS and CDR2 is FNYEAQ. With 3 bases clipped from V and 4 bases from J, the junction kept 4 bases outside the gene matches. The CDR3 here is CASSFEGGADTQYF. The CDR3 nucleotides read TGTGCCAGCAGCTTTGAAGGGGGCGCAGATACGCAGTATTTT.

The chain has TRBV2 and TRBJ1-1, with D possibly matching TRBD1 (5 bases). The CDR3 is 20 residues long. CDR1 and CDR2 (germline): SNHLY, FYNNEI. Trimming removed 9 bases at V and 0 bases at J, with 32 bases between. The CDR3 DNA reads TGTGCCAGGCAGCTGGGGTCAGAGACAGAGACACCAACCTTGAACACTGAAGCTTTCTTT. It is translated as CARQLGSETETPTLNTEAFF.

The J gene is TRBJ2-3, the V gene TRBV2; 8 bases are shared with TRBD1. After removal of 6 bases from V and 3 bases from J, the junction contained 5 bases not matched to a gene. In germline, CDR1 is SNHLY, CDR2 FYNNEI. The CDR3 covers 14 residues. DNA of the CDR3: TGTGCCAGCAGATCCACAGGGGGGACAGATACGCAGTATTTT. It specifies CASRSTGGTDTQYF.

V and J are TRBV11-3 and TRBJ2-5; TRBD2 aligns across 7 bases. With 1 base clipped from V and 4 bases from J, the junction kept 6 bases outside the gene matches. CDR1 and CDR2 (germline): SGHNT, YENEEA. This CDR3 comprises 15 residues. The CDR3 loop is CASSLGAAGAETQYF. CDR3 DNA: TGTGCCAGCAGCTTAGGGGCGGCGGGAGCAGAGACCCAGTACTTC. Complete variable domain (other parts from reference TRBV11-3 and TRBJ2-5): EAGVVQSPRYKIIEKKQPVAFWCNPISGHNTLYWYLQNLGQGPELLIRYENEEAVDDSQLPKDRFSAERLKGVDSTLKIQPAELGDSAVYLCASSLGAAGAETQYFGPGTRLLVL.

This chain connects TRBV27 to TRBJ2-5; possibly TRBD1 for D (6 bases). The germline CDR1 and CDR2 sequences are MNHEY and SMNVEV (reference sequence). Trimming shortened V by 5 bases and J by 1 base, and 17 bases separated the two germline ends. The CDR3 length is 16 residues. CDR3 in amino acids: CASSQYREKGQETQYF. The CDR3 nucleotides are TGTGCCAGCAGTCAGTACAGGGAGAAGGGCCAAGAGACCCAGTACTTC.